The T cell receptor beta chain described here comes from a study of CD8 T cells in Susac syndrome (dated by TCRdb to between 2018 and 2021). Notes on the research overall: The study used repertoire sequencing to test whether antigen drove CD8+ T cell activation and differentiation in Susac syndrome.

Details on this clonotype: This clone's antigen is unknown. Base-call qualities are not available, and no considerably larger clone is one nucleotide away.

RNA was extracted using the RNeasy kit, and roughly 0.45 to 1 microgram was reverse transcribed with random hexamers. The immunoSEQ multiplex PCR assay, which covers 54 Vbeta and 13 Jbeta segments, was used to amplify TCR beta CDR3 regions. PCR amplification bias was corrected using a synthetic template baseline for primer optimization and computational correction. As for how the authors treated the data: Reads were annotated to V, D and J genes per IMGT and analyzed with immunoSEQ Analyzer, keeping only productive sequences. Clonality was calculated as one minus the Shannon entropy normalized by log2 of the number of productive unique sequences. Public and private clones were assessed among the 100 most prevalent clones of each patient and control. Susac-specific clones were defined as absent from healthy and MS cohorts, over a thousand published viral clones and other ImmuneACCESS disease sequences. TCRdb handled the public reads itself, with Q25 trimming in fastp and clone calling in MiXCR, and kept productive beta chains. Rows merge per CDR3 protein into single entries with the most common DNA and genes. The V and J calls come from TCRdb's annotation, not from the publication. The sample table contains around 200,000 distinct CDR3 sequences; only one count was recorded for 95% of them. 0.1% of the sample goes to the ten largest clones.

Peripheral blood CD8+ and CD4+ T cells from healthy donors, Susac syndrome patients and multiple sclerosis patients were profiled by high-throughput TCR beta sequencing. Healthy donors were age- and sex-matched controls. CD8+ TEMRA cells were enriched by FACS, while bulk CD8+ and CD4+ T cells were purified by magnetic negative isolation. Blood was drawn into EDTA tubes, processed within 24 hours, and PBMCs were isolated by density gradient centrifugation. PBMCs intended for TCR sequencing were cryopreserved in liquid nitrogen and were subsequently thawed in a 37 degrees C water bath. A purity of at least 90% was achieved for sorted or isolated CD4+, CD8+ and CD8+ TEMRA cells. The paper's findings and limits, for the study overall: The number of individuals in the TCR sequencing and HLA analysis was acknowledged as relatively small.

Relative to germline, V is 2 bases shorter and J is 8 bases shorter, with 9 bases between their ends. Reading from cysteine to phenylalanine, the CDR3 counts 12 amino acids. The entry retains the CDR3 DNA only, 36 bases that are in frame from base 1. Per the germline V gene, MDHEN is the CDR1 and SYDVKM is the CDR2. Specimen: CD4+ T cells from PBMCs. This clonotype was obtained from a human donor in good health. Recombination linked TRBV28 to TRBJ1-1, with TRBD1 perhaps the D gene, on 5 matching bases. The bases are TGTGCCAGCAGTTTAGTGGACAAAGAAGCTTTCTTT. Translated, this gives CASSLVDKEAFF. Joined to the reference TRBV28 and TRBJ1-1 proteins, this CDR3 gives the full variable domain: DVKVTQSSRYLVKRTGEKVFLECVQDMDHENMFWYRQDPGLGLRLIYFSYDVKMKEKGDIPEGYSVSREKKERFSLILESASTNQTSMYLCASSLVDKEAFFGQGTRLTVV.